This T cell receptor beta chain was sequenced during a study of long-term antiretroviral therapy in people with HIV. General study findings and limits: After ART, diversity increased yet remained lower than transplant donor controls. In HIV, the repertoires covered a tighter span of CDR3 lengths than in controls. Whichever time point was examined, clones expanded before ART dominated the repertoire.

Survey-level immunoSEQ v3.0 assays were run. Here immunoSEQ multiplex PCR was the method, and the copy in TCRdb shows in-frame clones only, minus some. The sample consists of about 22,000 clones, under 85% of them appearing once. V lost 0 bases and J 0 bases, leaving 9 bases between the germline ends. CDR1 is GTSNPN and CDR2 is SVGIG in the germline V gene (reference sequence). This CDR3 spans 15 amino acids. As for this clone: As yet, its antigen is unknown.

V and J are TRBV30 and TRBJ1-5; no definite D call. Sequences were derived from unsorted PBMCs, sampled 0.5 years before starting antiretroviral therapy. The receptor was derived from a man in his forties with HIV. CDR3 region: CAWSVVNLSNQPQHF. The CDR3 DNA sequence: TGTGCCTGGAGTGTAGTGAACCTTAGCAATCAGCCCCAGCATTTT.